The sequence of this TCR beta chain was determined in a study of long-term antiretroviral therapy in people with HIV. Survey-level resolution applied to immunoSEQ assay v3.0. Assay: immunoSEQ multiplex PCR; the TCRdb copy retains only in-frame clones and omits some. The sample lists fewer than 20,000 clones; around 87% were seen once. J gave up 4 bases and V 3 bases, and 6 bases lay outside the gene matches. CDR1 and CDR2 from the germline V gene are GTSNPN and SVGIG (reference sequence). CDR3 length equals 14 residues. The clonotype originates from a man over 45 with HIV. Sequenced here: unsorted PBMCs, sampled 4.2 years after starting antiretroviral therapy. This chain links TRBV30 with TRBJ1-2, with 9 bases lining up with TRBD1. The CDR3 loop is CAWSMNRGPYGYTF. DNA for the CDR3: TGTGCCTGGAGCATGAACAGGGGGCCCTATGGCTACACCTTC.